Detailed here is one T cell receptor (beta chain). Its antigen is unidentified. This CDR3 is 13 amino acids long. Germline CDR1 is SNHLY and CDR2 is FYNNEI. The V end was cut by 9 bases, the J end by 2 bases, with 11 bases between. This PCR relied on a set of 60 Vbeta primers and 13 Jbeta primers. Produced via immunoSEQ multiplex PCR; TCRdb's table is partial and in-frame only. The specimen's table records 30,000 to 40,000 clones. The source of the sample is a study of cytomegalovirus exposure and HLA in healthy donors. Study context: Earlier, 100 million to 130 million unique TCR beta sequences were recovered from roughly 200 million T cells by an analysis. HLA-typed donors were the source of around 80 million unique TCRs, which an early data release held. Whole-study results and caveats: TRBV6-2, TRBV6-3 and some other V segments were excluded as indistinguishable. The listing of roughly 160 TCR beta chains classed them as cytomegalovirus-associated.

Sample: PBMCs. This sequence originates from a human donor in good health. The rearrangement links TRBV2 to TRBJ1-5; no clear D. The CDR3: CASVALRNQPQHF. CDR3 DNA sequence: TGTGCCAGTGTTGCACTCCGCAATCAGCCCCAGCATTTT.